These 14 T cell receptor beta chains share one sample of origin, sequenced in a study of T cells in Graves' hyperthyroidism and ophthalmopathy. RNA transcripts served as the template for amplifying TCR beta CDR3 regions. HTBI primers drove first-round RT-PCR of the TCR CDR3. MiXCR was run by TCRdb on the multiplex PCR reads, yielding one entry per CDR3 protein. Of more than 500,000 distinct CDR3 sequences detected, 14% to 15% appear once; the ten largest clones hold around 4.5%. The material sequenced was blood. Receptors were obtained from a woman aged 40 to 50 with Graves' ophthalmopathy.

This clonotype turned up a few times. The V gene is TRBV11-2, the J gene TRBJ2-1; D is ambiguous. Germline V gene sequence: CDR1 SGHAT, CDR2 FQNNGV. This CDR3 contains 14 residues. The germline V and J ends were trimmed by 2 bases and 5 bases, with 10 bases remaining between them. CDR3 sequence: CASSLRLGHNEQFF. CDR3 DNA: TGTGCCAGCAGCTTAAGGCTGGGTCACAATGAGCAGTTCTTC.

This clonotype was seen repeatedly, ten times or more. The chain combines TRBV20-1 with TRBJ2-3; 11 bases map to TRBD2. The junction had 11 bases not matched to a gene; V was cut back by 3 bases and J by 3 bases. The CDR3 runs 17 residues. Germline V gene lookup returns CDR1 DFQATT and CDR2 SNEGSKA (reference sequence). The CDR3: CSARTSGTRGGTDTQYF. The CDR3 bases are TGCAGTGCTAGGACTAGCGGGACAAGGGGTGGGACAGATACGCAGTATTTT.

There are many counts of this clonotype. CDR3 nucleotide sequence: TGTGCCAGCAGTCTCCTCCTTGGGCCCCAGTACTTC. Amino acids: CASSLLLGPQYF. The genes are TRBV27 and TRBJ2-5; no reliable D call. The CDR3 loop spans 12 amino acids. V was shortened by 5 bases and J by 9 bases, with 13 bases between the two germline ends. CDR1 and CDR2 from the germline V gene are MNHEY and SMNVEV (reference sequence).

This clonotype was counted a few times. This chain links TRBV19 with TRBJ1-2; D possibly corresponds to TRBD1 (5 bases). Trimming took off 3 bases at V and 8 bases at J, with 16 bases between the two ends. CDR3 length: 14 residues. Germline-derived CDR1 and CDR2 are LNHDA and SQIVND (reference sequence). The CDR3 reads CASSIRPGPKGYTF. CDR3 in DNA: TGTGCCAGTAGTATCCGACCGGGACCCAAGGGCTACACCTTC.

This chain links TRBV7-2 with TRBJ2-5; 9 nucleotides match TRBD1. The CDR3 runs 16 residues. V lost 1 base, J lost 5 bases, and 8 bases stayed unmatched. Germline-derived CDR1 and CDR2 are SGHTA and FQGNSA. CDR3 nucleotides: TGTGCCAGCAGCTTAGTGGGGGACAGGGCGGGCGAGACCCAGTACTTC. This gives the protein CASSLVGDRAGETQYF. Supplemented by reference TRBV7-2 and TRBJ2-5, the full variable domain reads GAGVSQSPSNKVTEKGKDVELRCDPISGHTALYWYRQSLGQGLEFLIYFQGNSAPDKSGLPSDRFSAERTGGSVSTLTIQRTQQEDSAVYLCASSLVGDRAGETQYFGPGTRLLVL.

This clonotype was counted at least ten times. The rearrangement links TRBV5-1 to TRBJ1-1; D gene ambiguous. Trimming took 2 bases from V and 0 from J, leaving 5 bases between them. Germline CDR1 and CDR2: SGHRS and YFSETQ. The length of the CDR3 is 13 residues. The CDR3 here is CASSFDMNTEAFF. In nucleotides, the CDR3 is TGCGCCAGCAGCTTCGATATGAACACTGAAGCTTTCTTT.

This clonotype appeared many times. The rearrangement joins TRBV28 to TRBJ1-2, with 8 bases that match TRBD1. This CDR3 is 15 amino acids long. CDR1 is MDHEN and CDR2 is SYDVKM in the germline V gene. V lost 6 bases and J lost 7; bases outside the gene matches: 13. The CDR3 reads CASRPPYDRGAGYTF. CDR3 DNA: TGTGCCAGCAGACCACCCTACGACAGGGGAGCTGGCTACACCTTC.

The sample holds many counts of this clonotype. The chain combines TRBV12-3 or TRBV12-4 with TRBJ1-1; unclear D gene. The CDR3 has 14 residues. Trimming left V 7 bases short and J 1 base short, with 13 bases between. CDR3 bases: TGTGCCAGCACCCCAGGTGCAGCGAACACTGAAGCTTTCTTT. This sequence encodes CASTPGAANTEAFF.

CDR3 loop: CASSLLDGRGGSGANVLTF. CDR3 in DNA: TGTGCCAGCAGCCTCCTTGACGGGAGAGGGGGATCTGGGGCCAACGTCCTGACTTTC. V and J are TRBV14 and TRBJ2-6; D assignment may be TRBD1 or TRBD2 (6 bases each). V lost 4 bases and J lost 1, with 20 bases in between. This CDR3 region has 19 residues. Germline lookup yields CDR1 SGHDN and CDR2 FVKESK. Together with reference TRBV14 and TRBJ2-6, the CDR3 gives the full variable domain: EAGVTQFPSHSVIEKGQTVTLRCDPISGHDNLYWYRRVMGKEIKFLLHFVKESKQDESGMPNNRFLAERTGGTYSTLKVQPAELEDSGVYFCASSLLDGRGGSGANVLTFGAGSRLTVL.

This clonotype occurred many times. The genes are TRBV2 and TRBJ2-2, with D tentatively TRBD1 (6 bases). CDR1 and CDR2 (germline): SNHLY, FYNNEI. The CDR3 runs to 16 residues. V lost 3 bases to trimming and J lost 1 base, with 12 bases between them. The CDR3, as DNA: TGTGCCAGCAGTGAGCAGGGGCCTTTGAACACCGGGGAGCTGTTTTTT. It translates to CASSEQGPLNTGELFF.

The genes are TRBV5-1 and TRBJ1-1; D uncertain. Germline CDR1 SGHRS, CDR2 YFSETQ. Trimming removed 0 bases at V and 5 bases at J, with 8 bases between. This CDR3 comprises 13 residues. CDR3 DNA sequence: TGCGCCAGCAGCTTGGCCTTCGGGACTGAAGCTTTCTTT. Its translation is CASSLAFGTEAFF.

Points on this clonotype: Mismatch with germline at one junction end may stem from a read error. The gene calls are TRBV10-2 and TRBJ2-6; D is possibly TRBD1 (5 bases). This CDR3 is 13 amino acids long. Germline values: CDR1 WSHSY, CDR2 SAAADI. CDR3 protein: CASSSSGANILTF. The CDR3 region has the DNA TGCGCCAGCAGTAGCTCTGGGGCCAACATCCTGACTTTC.

This clonotype was observed at least ten times. The V and J genes are TRBV6-5 and TRBJ2-7, with TRBD2 matching over 8 bases. Trimming cost V 2 bases and J 3 bases; bases outside gene matches: 6. The CDR3 has 15 amino acids. Looked up from germline, CDR1 is MNHEY and CDR2 is SVGAGI. The CDR3 DNA sequence: TGTGCCAGCAGTTACCGCCTAGCGGGCGTCTACGAGCAGTACTTC. Its translation is CASSYRLAGVYEQYF.

The V and J genes are TRBV15 and TRBJ2-5, with D perhaps TRBD2 (6 bases). The CDR3 loop spans 14 amino acids. V dropped 10 bases and J dropped 1 base, with 16 bases sitting between them. CDR1 LNHNV and CDR2 YYDKDF come from the germline V gene (reference sequence). The CDR3 region has the DNA TGTGCCAGCAGTGTGCAGGGAGGCCAAGAGACCCAGTACTTC. Protein sequence: CASSVQGGQETQYF. Filled out from reference TRBV15 and TRBJ2-5, the complete variable domain reads DAMVIQNPRYQVTQFGKPVTLSCSQTLNHNVMYWYQQKSSQAPKLLFHYYDKDFNNEADTPDNFQSRRPNTSFCFLDIRSPGLGDTAMYLCASSVQGGQETQYFGPGTRLLVL.